These 30 T cell receptor beta chains were sequenced from one sample in a study of Graves' ophthalmopathy and Graves' hyperthyroidism. CDR3 regions of TCR beta were amplified from RNA transcripts. HTBI primers were employed in first-round RT-PCR, then a second-round multiplex PCR followed. MiXCR was run by TCRdb on the multiplex PCR reads, yielding one entry per CDR3 protein. This sample has 170,000 or so distinct CDR3 sequences, with roughly two fifths found just once. Sequenced sample: peripheral blood. These receptors were collected from a woman in her thirties or forties with Graves' ophthalmopathy.

This clonotype was detected many times. The J gene is TRBJ2-2, the V gene TRBV5-1; D gene ambiguous. CDR3 length: 14 residues. Germline V CDR1 and CDR2: SGHRS, YFSETQ. V was cut by 0 bases and J by 5 bases, with 8 bases left in between. CDR3 coding DNA: TGCGCCAGCAGCTTGGACAGTTTGACCGGGGAGCTGTTTTTT. Translating it yields CASSLDSLTGELFF.

This clonotype was counted at least ten times. This chain joins TRBV12-3 or TRBV12-4 and TRBJ1-3; 8 positions match TRBD1. This CDR3 region has 15 residues. J gave up 3 bases and V 6 bases, and 7 bases lay outside the gene matches. The CDR3 sequence: CASRQRTGSGNTIYF. The DNA for the CDR3 is TGTGCCAGCAGGCAGCGGACAGGGAGTGGAAACACCATATATTTT.

This clonotype was observed many times. J is TRBJ2-5 and V is TRBV29-1; 8 nucleotides agree with TRBD2. This CDR3 is built from 13 residues. V was pared by 4 bases and J by 5 bases, with 6 bases of the junction left unmatched. The germline V gene encodes CDR1 SQVTM and CDR2 ANQGSEA. This CDR3 reads CSVAAGGAETQYF. CDR3 DNA: TGCAGCGTTGCCGCCGGGGGGGCGGAGACCCAGTACTTC.

The chain joins TRBV6-1 to TRBJ1-5; 7 positions match TRBD1. Germline V gene lookup returns CDR1 MNHNS and CDR2 SASEGT. The CDR3 loop spans 15 amino acids. After removal of 2 bases from V and 1 base from J, the junction contained 2 bases not matched to a gene. CDR3 loop: CASSESRGSNQPQHF. The DNA of the CDR3 is TGTGCCAGCAGTGAAAGCAGGGGGAGCAATCAGCCCCAGCATTTT.

The V and J genes are TRBV12-3 or TRBV12-4 and TRBJ1-5; D uncertain. V was pared by 5 bases and J by 11 bases, with 10 bases between. This CDR3 has 11 amino acids. CDR3 nucleotide sequence: TGTGCCAGCAGTGCCGGAGGAGCCCAGCATTTT. Translating gives CASSAGGAQHF.

This clonotype was counted many times. The chain is built from TRBV12-3 or TRBV12-4 and TRBJ2-2; TRBD1 or TRBD2 may be the D gene (5 bases each). The CDR3 totals 14 residues. Trimming stripped 8 bases from V and 4 bases from J, with 14 bases between. CDR3 in DNA: TGTGCCAGCGCTTGGGGACCCTCCACCGGGGAGCTGTTTTTT. It yields the protein CASAWGPSTGELFF.

The CDR3, as DNA: TGTGCCAGCAGTTACTCAGGGCCGGTCGACGAGCAGTACTTC. Its protein product is CASSYSGPVDEQYF. The rearrangement uses TRBV6-5 and TRBJ2-7, with D uncertain. Germline CDR1 and CDR2: MNHEY and SVGAGI. The CDR3 totals 14 residues. V was cut by 0 bases and J by 5 bases, with 11 bases left in between.

The rearrangement links TRBV20-1 to TRBJ2-7, with D possibly TRBD2 on 5 matching bases. This CDR3 has 12 amino acids. Trimming took 7 bases from V and 3 from J, leaving 13 bases between them. Germline V gives CDR1 DFQATT, CDR2 SNEGSKA (reference sequence). The CDR3 region is CSGTSPHYEQYF. CDR3 nucleotides: TGCAGTGGGACTTCCCCCCACTACGAGCAGTACTTC.

The chain combines TRBV12-3 or TRBV12-4 with TRBJ2-7, with D uncertain. Trimming removed 5 bases at V and 3 bases at J, with 8 bases between. This CDR3 has 12 amino acids. CDR3: CASSPNNYEQYF. The CDR3 coding sequence is TGTGCCAGCAGTCCAAATAACTACGAGCAGTACTTC.

This clonotype was seen many times. The genes are TRBV2 and TRBJ1-3, with TRBD1 matching over 8 bases. This CDR3 is built from 17 residues. Germline assignment: CDR1 SNHLY and CDR2 FYNNEI. V dropped 5 bases and J dropped 0; count of bases not matched to a gene: 9. The CDR3 nucleotides are TGTGCCAGCAGTTTTACAGGGGGTAGAAGCTCTGGAAACACCATATATTTT. This translates into CASSFTGGRSSGNTIYF. Filled out from reference TRBV2 and TRBJ1-3, the complete variable domain reads EPEVTQTPSHQVTQMGQEVILRCVPISNHLYFYWYRQILGQKVEFLVSFYNNEISEKSEIFDDQFSVERPDGSNFTLKIRSTKLEDSAMYFCASSFTGGRSSGNTIYFGEGSWLTVV.

This clonotype was seen ten or more times. The chain links TRBV28 to TRBJ2-5; D not certain. CDR1 MDHEN and CDR2 SYDVKM come from the germline V gene. Trimming removed 10 bases at V and 5 bases at J, with 23 bases between. The CDR3 runs 15 residues. In DNA form, the CDR3 reads TGTGCCACCAATGACCGGGCCCGGAACGGGGAGACCCAGTACTTC. Translation: CATNDRARNGETQYF.

This clonotype was seen at least ten times. This chain joins TRBV27 and TRBJ2-5, with TRBD1 identical over 8 bases. V lost 10 bases, J lost 4 bases, and 14 bases stayed unmatched. The germline CDR1 and CDR2 sequences are MNHEY and SMNVEV (reference sequence). This CDR3 has 15 amino acids. The CDR3 is CATQGQGRVGETQYF. CDR3 DNA sequence: TGTGCCACTCAAGGACAGGGTCGGGTAGGAGAGACCCAGTACTTC.

The chain links TRBV15 to TRBJ2-7; 11 bases map to TRBD2. The germline gives CDR1 LNHNV, CDR2 YYDKDF (reference sequence). Trimming took 9 bases from V and 4 from J; bases not matched to a gene: 8. The length of the CDR3 is 14 residues. Here the CDR3 reads CATSLAGVGYEQYF. CDR3 coding DNA: TGTGCCACTTCACTAGCGGGAGTAGGATACGAGCAGTACTTC.

This clonotype has at least ten counts. V and J are TRBV11-2 and TRBJ2-3; TRBD1 might be the D (6 bases). The V end lost 0 bases, the J end lost 6 bases, and 10 bases lay between the germline ends. This CDR3 is 14 amino acids long. Per germline, CDR1 SGHAT and CDR2 FQNNGV. The CDR3 DNA follows: TGTGCCAGCAGCTTAGAAAGGGGGTGGGATACGCAGTATTTT. Protein product: CASSLERGWDTQYF.

Ten or more counts support this clonotype. CDR3 nucleotides: TGTGCCAGCAGGACAGGGGATTATGGCTACACCTTC. This codes for CASRTGDYGYTF. This chain joins TRBV6-5 and TRBJ1-2, with TRBD1 identical over 8 bases. V dropped 6 bases and J dropped 5; count of bases not matched to a gene: 2. The germline V gene encodes CDR1 MNHEY and CDR2 SVGAGI. The CDR3 has 12 amino acids.

This clonotype has a count of ten or more. The chain employs TRBV6-1 and TRBJ1-6; D gene unclear. CDR3 length: 16 amino acids. The ends were cut back, 6 bases at V and 13 bases at J, with 25 bases in the middle. Per the germline V gene, CDR1 is MNHNS and CDR2 is SASEGT. As DNA, the CDR3 is TGTGCCAGCAGCAGAAATCCCGGGCCCATCGTCCCTCCCCTCCACTTT. Translation gives CASSRNPGPIVPPLHF.

This chain links TRBV7-2 with TRBJ2-7; D gene uncertain. The CDR3 covers 13 residues. From germline, CDR1 is SGHTA and CDR2 FQGNSA. V dropped 5 bases and J dropped 7 bases, with 15 bases sitting between them. CDR3 amino acids: CASSRFVLEEQYF. CDR3 bases: TGTGCCAGCAGCCGCTTCGTTCTGGAAGAGCAGTACTTC.

This chain links TRBV12-3 or TRBV12-4 with TRBJ1-5, with TRBD1 matching over 8 bases. The CDR3 length is 15 residues. The V and J ends lost 4 bases and 7 bases, in that order; junction bases with no gene match: 9. CDR3 nucleotides: TGTGCCAGCAGTTCGGACAGGGCTGGCGTCCAGCCCCAGCATTTT. It specifies CASSSDRAGVQPQHF.

This clonotype was detected many times. The chain joins TRBV20-1 to TRBJ1-1; D gene uncertain. Germline loops: CDR1 DFQATT, CDR2 SNEGSKA (reference sequence). Between the trimmed V and J ends, which lost 2 bases and 2 bases, there was a span of 12 bases. The CDR3 consists of 14 residues. CDR3 coding DNA: TGCAGTGCTAGATACTTCAGGCCAAACACTGAAGCTTTCTTT. Translated: CSARYFRPNTEAFF.

In its sample, this clonotype was seen many times. V and J are TRBV27 and TRBJ1-2; 11 bases align to TRBD1. J gave up 5 bases and V 5 bases, and 7 bases lay outside the gene matches. The CDR3 spans 15 residues. Germline V gene sequence: CDR1 MNHEY, CDR2 SMNVEV (reference sequence). CDR3 residues: CASSPSDRGLYGYTF. CDR3 DNA: TGTGCCAGCAGTCCTTCGGACAGGGGGCTGTATGGCTACACCTTC.

This clonotype appeared many times. The genes are TRBV12-3 or TRBV12-4 and TRBJ1-5; the D gene is possibly TRBD1 (6 bases). The V gene lost 6 bases and the J gene lost 4 bases, with 16 bases spanning the gap. The CDR3 contains 15 residues. CDR3 DNA sequence: TGTGCCAGCAGGTACGGGACATTAGATAATCAGCCCCAGCATTTT. It encodes CASRYGTLDNQPQHF.

This clonotype came up many times. The chain is built from TRBV11-1 and TRBJ1-6; D is unresolved. V was shortened by 5 bases and J by 5 bases, with 10 bases between the two germline ends. Germline assignment: CDR1 SGHAT and CDR2 FQDESV (reference sequence). This CDR3 spans 14 amino acids. The CDR3 DNA is TGTGCCAGCAGCAACTCCGGTCATAATTCACCCCTCCACTTT. Amino acids: CASSNSGHNSPLHF.

Concerning this clonotype: The junction departs from the called germline gene at one end, perhaps through a read error. The chain couples TRBV7-8 to TRBJ2-7; TRBD2 matches at 11 bases. This CDR3 comprises 16 residues. The germline V gene has CDR1 SGHVS and CDR2 FQNEAQ. The CDR3 region is CASSLNSGRASDEQYF. In DNA form, the CDR3 reads TGTGCCAGCAGCTTGAATAGCGGGAGGGCCTCCGACGAGCAGTACTTC.

V usage is TRBV18 and J usage is TRBJ1-5, with D unresolved. The CDR3 runs to 15 residues. V lost 3 bases and J lost 1, with 10 bases in between. Germline lookup yields CDR1 KGHSH and CDR2 LQKENI. The CDR3 DNA follows: TGTGCCAGCTCACCCCAAGGCCAGAGCAATCAGCCCCAGCATTTT. The encoded protein is CASSPQGQSNQPQHF.

Ten or more counts support this clonotype. The chain is built from TRBV30 and TRBJ2-7; possible D gene TRBD1, 5 bases. From germline, CDR1 is GTSNPN and CDR2 SVGIG (reference sequence). The CDR3 spans 13 residues. Trimming cost V 2 bases and J 2 bases, with 10 bases left between them. The CDR3 here is CAWSHDSPYEQYF. The CDR3 DNA follows: TGTGCCTGGAGTCATGACAGCCCCTACGAGCAGTACTTC.

V usage is TRBV6-1 and J usage is TRBJ2-5, with 8 nucleotides matching TRBD1. This CDR3 comprises 14 residues. Germline V gene data show CDR1 as MNHNS and CDR2 as SASEGT. Unmatched junction bases numbered 4, after V lost 3 bases and J lost 4 bases. The CDR3 spells CASSEDRVRETQYF. The CDR3 region has the DNA TGTGCCAGCAGTGAGGACAGGGTAAGAGAGACCCAGTACTTC.

The chain joins TRBV7-8 to TRBJ2-5, with TRBD1 matching 9 bases. V lost 0 bases to trimming and J lost 2 bases; unmatched junction nucleotides: 4. The CDR3 runs to 16 residues. Germline V gives CDR1 SGHVS, CDR2 FQNEAQ. Written as DNA, the CDR3 is TGTGCCAGCAGCTTAGCTTCAGGACAGGGGCAAGAGACCCAGTACTTC. Translation gives CASSLASGQGQETQYF.

This clonotype appeared many times. V and J are TRBV19 and TRBJ1-5; D gene unclear. The V gene's germline CDR1 is LNHDA and CDR2 SQIVND (reference sequence). The germline V and J ends were trimmed by 0 bases and 0 bases, with 12 bases remaining between them. The CDR3 spans 17 residues. CDR3: CASSIDRRPYSNQPQHF. CDR3 nucleotides: TGTGCCAGTAGTATAGACAGACGGCCTTATAGCAATCAGCCCCAGCATTTT.

This clonotype showed up just a few times. V gene TRBV12-3 or TRBV12-4 combines with J gene TRBJ1-1, with D maybe TRBD1 (6 bases). V lost 5 bases to trimming and J lost 11 bases, with 12 bases between them. This CDR3 spans 11 amino acids. The CDR3 DNA reads TGTGCCAGCAGTCCAGGGACATTGGCTTTCTTT. Protein product: CASSPGTLAFF.

Ten or more counts support this clonotype. V usage is TRBV29-1 and J usage is TRBJ2-7; tentative D call: TRBD2 (5 bases). This CDR3 has 12 residues. The V gene lost 6 bases and the J gene lost 5 bases, with 14 bases spanning the gap. Germline-derived CDR1 and CDR2 are SQVTM and ANQGSEA. In nucleotides, the CDR3 is TGCAGCGTAGCTCAGGTGAGGGACGAGCAGTACTTC. Translating it yields CSVAQVRDEQYF.